This TCR beta chain is drawn from a study of T cell responses to AZD1222 COVID-19 vaccine. The study's findings and limits: Mostly white British, mostly female donors; authors suggested clonal diversity may be underestimated. Only 6 or 7 people who got AZD1222 tested seropositive at baseline.

In the case of this clone: The antigen is unknown.

Method: immunoSEQ multiplex PCR; TCRdb's copy keeps in-frame clones and lacks some. The table records about 85,000 clones, more than 85% of them present only once. V lost 6 bases and J lost 4; bases outside the gene matches: 3. The V gene's germline CDR1 is SNHLY and CDR2 FYNNEI. This CDR3 has 13 amino acids. Recipients boosted at about 4 weeks or about 12 weeks are pooled. The rearrangement joins TRBV2 to TRBJ2-7; TRBD1 matches 10 bases. The sample consisted of peripheral blood, taken 28 days after the second AZD1222 dose. This receptor was obtained from an adult who received the AZD1222 COVID-19 vaccine. The CDR3 loop is CASSRDRGYEQYF. In DNA form, the CDR3 reads TGTGCCAGCAGCCGGGACAGGGGTTACGAGCAGTACTTC.